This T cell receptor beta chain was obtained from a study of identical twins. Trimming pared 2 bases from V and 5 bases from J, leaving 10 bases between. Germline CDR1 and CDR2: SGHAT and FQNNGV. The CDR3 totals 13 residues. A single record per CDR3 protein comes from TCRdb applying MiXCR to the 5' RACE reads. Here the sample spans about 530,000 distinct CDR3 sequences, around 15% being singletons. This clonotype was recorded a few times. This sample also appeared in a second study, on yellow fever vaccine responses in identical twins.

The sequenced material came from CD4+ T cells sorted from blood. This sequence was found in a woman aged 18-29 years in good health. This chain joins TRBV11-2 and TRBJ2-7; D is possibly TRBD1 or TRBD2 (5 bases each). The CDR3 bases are TGTGCCAGCAGCTTATCCCTGGGGGACGAGCAGTACGTC. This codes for CASSLSLGDEQYV.